Listed below are T cell receptor beta chains from one sample, sequenced in a study of circulating and synovial CD4+ cells in juvenile arthritis. Produced via immunoSEQ multiplex PCR; TCRdb's table is partial and in-frame only. The data contain fewer than 40,000 clones, 95% to 96% of them singletons. The source material was CD4+ T cells from blood. Source of these receptors: a human donor with juvenile idiopathic arthritis. Each CDR3 is given with its conserved first and last residue. The D gene is left open where the match is weak. The listing skips clone size in some rows; elsewhere it reads once, few, many or a size class.

v_call: TRBV5-1; clone_size: .; j_call: TRBJ2-3; d_call: TRBD2; cdr3_nt: TGCGCCAGCAGCCCGACTAGCGGAGGCACAGATACGCAGTATTTT; cdr3_aa: CASSPTSGGTDTQYF
v_call: TRBV28; clone_size: .; j_call: TRBJ2-3; d_call: .; cdr3_nt: TGTGCCAGCAGTTTAGGGACAATTTCCTCCACAGATACGCAGTATTTT; cdr3_aa: CASSLGTISSTDTQYF
v_call: TRBV7-9; clone_size: .; j_call: TRBJ2-7; d_call: TRBD1; cdr3_nt: TGTGCCAGCAGCCCTCCCGGGACAGGGTGGTTTGAGCAGTACTTC; cdr3_aa: CASSPPGTGWFEQYF
v_call: TRBV6-1; clone_size: .; j_call: TRBJ2-5; d_call: .; cdr3_nt: TGTGCCAGCACCTCGCGGGGCACTTATGGGACCCAGTACTTC; cdr3_aa: CASTSRGTYGTQYF
v_call: TRBV2; clone_size: once; j_call: TRBJ2-1; d_call: TRBD2; cdr3_nt: TGTGCCAGCAGTGAATGGGGGGGGGCCTACAATGAGCAGTTCTTC; cdr3_aa: CASSEWGGAYNEQFF
v_call: TRBV2; clone_size: .; j_call: TRBJ2-7; d_call: TRBD1; cdr3_nt: TGTGCCAGCAGAAAATCACCGGGACAGAGTTACGAGCAGTACTTC; cdr3_aa: CASRKSPGQSYEQYF
v_call: TRBV11-2; clone_size: .; j_call: TRBJ1-5; d_call: TRBD1; cdr3_nt: TGTGCCAGCAGCCCCGGACAGGGTGGAAGCAATCAGCCCCAGCATTTT; cdr3_aa: CASSPGQGGSNQPQHF
v_call: TRBV6-5; clone_size: once; j_call: TRBJ2-3; d_call: .; cdr3_nt: TGTGCCAGCAGTTACCAATCGAGAGATACGCAGTATTTT; cdr3_aa: CASSYQSRDTQYF
v_call: TRBV2; clone_size: .; j_call: TRBJ1-4; d_call: TRBD1; cdr3_nt: TGTGCCAGCAGTCTGGAACCGGGACAGGTTAATGAAAAACTGTTTTTT; cdr3_aa: CASSLEPGQVNEKLFF
v_call: TRBV9; clone_size: .; j_call: TRBJ2-2; d_call: TRBD2; cdr3_nt: TGTGCCAGCAGCTTAGGACTAGCGGGTCGGGCCGGGGAGCTGTTTTTT; cdr3_aa: CASSLGLAGRAGELFF
v_call: TRBV6-6; clone_size: .; j_call: TRBJ1-4; d_call: TRBD1; cdr3_nt: TGTGCCAGCAGTTACTCTGGACAGGGCAATGAAAAACTGTTTTTT; cdr3_aa: CASSYSGQGNEKLFF
v_call: TRBV19; clone_size: .; j_call: TRBJ2-1; d_call: TRBD2; cdr3_nt: TGTGCCAGTAGTTCCCCGACTAGCGGGAGGGCCTCGAGGAATGAGCAGTTCTTC; cdr3_aa: CASSSPTSGRASRNEQFF
v_call: TRBV30; clone_size: once; j_call: TRBJ1-6; d_call: .; cdr3_nt: TGTGCCTGGAACCGTCGGGCGGGTGGGGAAAATTCACCCCTCCACTTT; cdr3_aa: CAWNRRAGGENSPLHF
v_call: TRBV4-2; clone_size: .; j_call: TRBJ2-1; d_call: TRBD2; cdr3_nt: TGTGCCAGCAGCAAAGGGTCTAGCGGGGGGTCCTACAATGAGCAGTTCTTC; cdr3_aa: CASSKGSSGGSYNEQFF
v_call: TRBV11-2; clone_size: once; j_call: TRBJ2-2; d_call: .; cdr3_nt: TGTGCCAGCAGCTCAAACACCGGGGAGCTGTTTTTT; cdr3_aa: CASSSNTGELFF
v_call: TRBV11-2; clone_size: .; j_call: TRBJ2-7; d_call: .; cdr3_nt: TGTGCCAGCAGCTTATCCGGTTCCCCCTACGAGCAGTACTTC; cdr3_aa: CASSLSGSPYEQYF
v_call: TRBV10-3; clone_size: once; j_call: TRBJ2-7; d_call: TRBD2; cdr3_nt: TGTGCCACCCAACTAGCGGGAGAGGGCGAGCAGTACTTC; cdr3_aa: CATQLAGEGEQYF
v_call: TRBV2; clone_size: .; j_call: TRBJ1-2; d_call: TRBD1; cdr3_nt: TGTGCCAGCAGTTTCGGCACAGGGGGCGCGGATGGCTACACCTTC; cdr3_aa: CASSFGTGGADGYTF
v_call: TRBV4-2; clone_size: .; j_call: TRBJ2-5; d_call: .; cdr3_nt: TGTGCCAGCAGCCAAGATCAATCGGTTGCATGGCGATGGGGGGGGAGACAGGAACAAGAGACCCAGTACTTC; cdr3_aa: CASSQDQSVAWRWGGRQEQETQYF
v_call: TRBV5-6; clone_size: .; j_call: TRBJ2-7; d_call: TRBD2; cdr3_nt: TGTGCCAGCAGCTCCCTGGGGACTAAAACCTACGAGCAGTACTTC; cdr3_aa: CASSSLGTKTYEQYF
v_call: TRBV9; clone_size: once; j_call: TRBJ2-7; d_call: TRBD2; cdr3_nt: TGTGCCAGCAGCGCACCCCCGGCAGGGCCAATACTAGCGGCCTCCTACGAGCAGTACTTC; cdr3_aa: CASSAPPAGPILAASYEQYF
v_call: TRBV6-6; clone_size: .; j_call: TRBJ2-1; d_call: TRBD1; cdr3_nt: TGTGCCAGCAGTCGGGACAGGGGACGTTACAATGAGCAGTTCTTC; cdr3_aa: CASSRDRGRYNEQFF
v_call: TRBV4-2; clone_size: .; j_call: TRBJ2-1; d_call: TRBD2; cdr3_nt: TGTGCCAGCAGCCAAGTTTCCGGCCTAGCGGGCCCCGCCGTCGATGAGCAGTTCTTC; cdr3_aa: CASSQVSGLAGPAVDEQFF
v_call: TRBV11-3; clone_size: .; j_call: TRBJ2-5; d_call: TRBD2; cdr3_nt: TGTGCCAGCAGCTTAGAAGCGGGGGGCCCGGAGACCCAGTACTTC; cdr3_aa: CASSLEAGGPETQYF
v_call: TRBV19; clone_size: .; j_call: TRBJ1-6; d_call: TRBD1; cdr3_nt: TGTGCCAGTAGCCCAGGGGGCTCTTCACCCCTCCACTTT; cdr3_aa: CASSPGGSSPLHF
v_call: TRBV29-1; clone_size: once; j_call: TRBJ1-1; d_call: TRBD1; cdr3_nt: TGCAGCGTTGAAGGTAGGGGGCGAAGCACTGAAGCTTTCTTT; cdr3_aa: CSVEGRGRSTEAFF
v_call: TRBV5-1; clone_size: .; j_call: TRBJ2-3; d_call: .; cdr3_nt: TGCGCCAGCAGCTTCGGGGGAGGTAGCACAGATACGCAGTATTTT; cdr3_aa: CASSFGGGSTDTQYF
v_call: TRBV2; clone_size: .; j_call: TRBJ2-1; d_call: .; cdr3_nt: TGTGCCAGCAGTGAGACTCCAACGGACTCCTACAATGAGCAGTTCTTC; cdr3_aa: CASSETPTDSYNEQFF
v_call: TRBV2; clone_size: once; j_call: TRBJ2-3; d_call: TRBD2; cdr3_nt: TGTGCCAGCAGCCATGGGACTAGCGGGAGGGATACGCAGTATTTT; cdr3_aa: CASSHGTSGRDTQYF
v_call: TRBV29-1; clone_size: .; j_call: TRBJ1-1; d_call: TRBD1; cdr3_nt: TGCAGCGTCAGAATACAGGGGCGATTGAACACTGAAGCTTTCTTT; cdr3_aa: CSVRIQGRLNTEAFF
v_call: TRBV4-1; clone_size: .; j_call: TRBJ2-1; d_call: TRBD2; cdr3_nt: TGCGCCAGCAGCCCGATAGCGGGGGGAAGCTCCTACAATGAGCAGTTCTTC; cdr3_aa: CASSPIAGGSSYNEQFF
v_call: TRBV27; clone_size: .; j_call: TRBJ2-1; d_call: TRBD2; cdr3_nt: TGTGCCAGCAGTTTAACTAGCGGGGGAAAGCAGTTCTTC; cdr3_aa: CASSLTSGGKQFF
v_call: TRBV30; clone_size: .; j_call: TRBJ2-5; d_call: .; cdr3_nt: TGTGCCTGGAGTCAAGGGGGGGCTGCAGAGACCCAGTACTTC; cdr3_aa: CAWSQGGAAETQYF
v_call: TRBV5-1; clone_size: .; j_call: TRBJ1-1; d_call: TRBD1; cdr3_nt: TGCGCCAGCAGCCAACGGACAGGGGGGAACACTGAAGCTTTCTTT; cdr3_aa: CASSQRTGGNTEAFF
v_call: TRBV19; clone_size: .; j_call: TRBJ2-3; d_call: TRBD2; cdr3_nt: TGTGCCAGTAGCCACCCGGGGGGGACAGATACGCAGTATTTT; cdr3_aa: CASSHPGGTDTQYF
v_call: TRBV19; clone_size: few; j_call: TRBJ2-3; d_call: TRBD1; cdr3_nt: TGTGCCACAACACAGGGGAAGGGGACAGATACGCAGTATTTT; cdr3_aa: CATTQGKGTDTQYF
v_call: TRBV27; clone_size: .; j_call: TRBJ2-7; d_call: TRBD1; cdr3_nt: TGTGCCAGCAGGGCCGGACAGGGGGCATCCTACGAGCAGTACTTC; cdr3_aa: CASRAGQGASYEQYF